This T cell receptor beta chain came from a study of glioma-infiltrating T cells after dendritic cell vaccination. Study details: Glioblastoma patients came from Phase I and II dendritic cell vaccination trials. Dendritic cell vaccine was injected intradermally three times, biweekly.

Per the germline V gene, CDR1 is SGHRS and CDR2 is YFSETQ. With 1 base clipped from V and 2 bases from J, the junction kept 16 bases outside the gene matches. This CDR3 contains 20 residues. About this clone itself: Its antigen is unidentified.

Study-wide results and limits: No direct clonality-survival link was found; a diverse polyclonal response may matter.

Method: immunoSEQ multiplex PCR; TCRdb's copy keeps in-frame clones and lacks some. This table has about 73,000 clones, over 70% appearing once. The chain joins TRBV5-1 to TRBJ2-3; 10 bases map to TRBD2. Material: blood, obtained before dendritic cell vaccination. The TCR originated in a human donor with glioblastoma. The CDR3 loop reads CASSLLGLAGAGAITDTQYF. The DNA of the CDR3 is TGCGCCAGCAGCTTGTTAGGCCTAGCGGGAGCAGGGGCCATCACAGATACGCAGTATTTT.